One sample yielded the 6 T cell receptor beta chains listed below, sequenced in a study of T cell responses to AZD1222 COVID-19 vaccine. Sequencing was performed with immunoSEQ multiplex PCR; in TCRdb, only in-frame clones are kept and a portion is missing. Among about 92,000 clones listed, approximately 91% were seen once. Material: peripheral blood, obtained on day 0 of AZD1222 vaccination. Source of these receptors: an adult in good health.

V is TRBV18 and J is TRBJ1-2, with D tentatively TRBD1 (6 bases). V lost 6 bases and J 6 bases, leaving 11 bases between the germline ends. Germline V gives CDR1 KGHSH, CDR2 LQKENI. The CDR3 runs 12 residues. DNA for the CDR3: TGTGCCAGCTCCCGAAGACAGGATGGCTACACCTTC. Amino acids: CASSRRQDGYTF.

This chain links TRBV10-2 with TRBJ2-4, with 8 bases lining up with TRBD2. The CDR3 has 15 residues. Germline CDR1 reads WSHSY; CDR2 reads SAAADI. V trimming: 4 bases; J trimming: 0 bases; junction bases outside the gene matches: 2. CDR3 residues: CASSARGGAKNIQYF. CDR3 in DNA: TGCGCCAGCAGTGCTCGGGGGGGAGCCAAAAACATTCAGTACTTC.

The chain uses TRBV9 and TRBJ1-2, with a possible D match to TRBD1 (6 bases). The ends were cut back, 0 bases at V and 7 bases at J, with 19 bases in the middle. CDR1 and CDR2 (germline): SGDLS, YYNGEE. The CDR3 totals 16 residues. CDR3 sequence (DNA): TGTGCCAGCAGCGTAGAGGTCAGGGGCGCAAGGGCTGGCTACACCTTC. This codes for CASSVEVRGARAGYTF. Full variable domain (rest looked up from reference TRBV9 and TRBJ1-2): DSGVTQTPKHLITATGQRVTLRCSPRSGDLSVYWYQQSLDQGLQFLIQYYNGEERAKGNILERFSAQQFPDLHSELNLSSLELGDSALYFCASSVEVRGARAGYTFGSGTRLTVV.

The V call is TRBV6-5, the J call TRBJ1-5; D might be TRBD1 (5 bases). The CDR3 extends over 15 amino acids. CDR1 MNHEY and CDR2 SVGAGI come from the germline V gene. Trimming took off 5 bases at V and 2 bases at J, with 13 bases between the two ends. As DNA, the CDR3 is TGTGCCAGCAGTAACAGGTGGGGTGGCAATCAGCCCCAGCATTTT. Translation: CASSNRWGGNQPQHF.

The rearrangement joins TRBV7-8 to TRBJ2-7, with 8 bases identical to TRBD1. With 4 bases clipped from V and 4 bases from J, the junction kept 15 bases outside the gene matches. The germline CDR1 and CDR2 sequences are SGHVS and FQNEAQ. The CDR3 has 17 residues. The CDR3 bases are TGTGCCAGCAGCTCACTGGGCGGGTCAGGGGGCAGTTACGAGCAGTACTTC. Residues: CASSSLGGSGGSYEQYF.

The rearrangement links TRBV6-4 to TRBJ2-3, with D tentatively TRBD2 (5 bases). Germline V gene sequence: CDR1 MRHNA, CDR2 SNTAGT. V lost 6 bases to trimming and J lost 3 bases, with 13 bases between them. The CDR3 extends over 14 amino acids. CDR3 residues: CASSGGAETDTQYF. CDR3 sequence (DNA): TGTGCCAGCAGCGGAGGAGCCGAGACAGATACGCAGTATTTT.